This T cell receptor beta chain was profiled in a study of blood T cell repertoires in COVID-19. Per the authors' pipeline: Estimation of nucleated cell counts was performed using reference gene primer amplification. Some clones are missing from TCRdb's copy, which holds only in-frame ones; the method was immunoSEQ multiplex PCR. That table is the source of V, J and clone size, and D and trimming were worked out from the DNA. The sample lists hundreds of thousands of clones, around nine tenths seen once, with under 15% in the top ten. In germline, CDR1 is LNHDA, CDR2 SQIVND (reference sequence). V gave up 4 bases and J gave up 9 bases; unmatched junction bases: 9. The CDR3 is 14 amino acids.

The source material was peripheral blood. The chain combines TRBV19 with TRBJ2-4; 7 bases are a match to TRBD2. The clonotype was recovered from a woman in her seventies with COVID-19, enrolled during active disease. CDR3 nucleotide sequence: TGTGCCAGTAGTAGTGAGGGAGGGTACGCCATTCAGTACTTC. Translation gives CASSSEGGYAIQYF. Drawing the rest from reference TRBV19 and TRBJ2-4, the complete variable domain is DGGITQSPKYLFRKEGQNVTLSCEQNLNHDAMYWYRQDPGQGLRLIYYSQIVNDFQKGDIAEGYSVSREKKESFPLTVTSAQKNPTAFYLCASSSEGGYAIQYFGAGTRLSVL.